One and the same sample provided the 6 T cell receptor beta chains below, sequenced in a study of blood T cell repertoires in COVID-19. TCRdb keeps only in-frame clones here, not all; method: immunoSEQ multiplex PCR. This sample has 50,000 to 70,000 clones, with around 90% found just once. Sequencing input: peripheral blood. The source of these receptors is an elderly woman with active COVID-19.

This rearrangement joins TRBV6-4 to TRBJ1-2; a weak D match, TRBD1 (6 bases). The germline V gene has CDR1 MRHNA and CDR2 SNTAGT. This CDR3 is 11 amino acids long. Between the trimmed V and J ends, which lost 7 bases and 8 bases, there was a span of 11 bases. CDR3: CASKGHYGYTF. CDR3 DNA sequence: TGTGCCAGCAAGGGACATTACGGCTACACCTTC.

The rearrangement links TRBV10-3 to TRBJ1-4; 7 nucleotides match TRBD1. J gave up 4 bases and V 0 bases, and 5 bases lay outside the gene matches. Germline assignment: CDR1 ENHRY and CDR2 SYGVKD. The CDR3 is 16 amino acids. CDR3 sequence (DNA): TGTGCCATCAGTGAGTCGACCGCAGGGGGTAATGAAAAACTGTTTTTT. Translated: CAISESTAGGNEKLFF.

This clone is medium-sized (0.01 to 0.1%). This specimen includes other DNA sequences encoding the same CDR3. Here the CDR3 reads CASSPPGGSATGELFF. As DNA, the CDR3 is TGTGCCAGCTCACCACCCGGAGGGAGCGCCACCGGGGAGCTGTTTTTT. The gene calls are TRBV18 and TRBJ2-2; D may be TRBD2 (6 bases). Germline V lookup: CDR1 KGHSH, CDR2 LQKENI. This CDR3 has 16 amino acids. V was cut by 0 bases and J by 4 bases, with 12 bases left in between. Together with reference TRBV18 and TRBJ2-2, the CDR3 gives the full variable domain: NAGVMQNPRHLVRRRGQEARLRCSPMKGHSHVYWYRQLPEEGLKFMVYLQKENIIDESGMPKERFSAEFPKEGPSILRIQQVVRGDSAAYFCASSPPGGSATGELFFGEGSRLTVL.

This clone was detected once. The chain employs TRBV27 and TRBJ2-1; tentatively, D is TRBD1 (5 bases). The CDR3 length is 14 residues. Germline lookup yields CDR1 MNHEY and CDR2 SMNVEV (reference sequence). V dropped 5 bases and J dropped 6 bases, with 14 bases sitting between them. Here the CDR3 reads CASSPIPRGNEQFF. CDR3 coding DNA: TGTGCCAGCAGTCCCATCCCAAGGGGCAATGAGCAGTTCTTC.

This clone was found once. The chain recombines TRBV7-7 with TRBJ2-3; 7 nucleotides match TRBD1. The CDR3 is 16 amino acids. Germline loops: CDR1 SSHAT, CDR2 FNYEAQ (reference sequence). V lost 3 bases and J lost 1; bases outside the gene matches: 7. DNA of the CDR3: TGTGCCAGCAGCTTCGCCTCGGGGACAGGCACAGATACGCAGTATTTT. Its translation: CASSFASGTGTDTQYF.

Written as DNA, the CDR3 is TGCGCCAGCAGCCAACCAGCGGGAGTGGGGGACTACTACGAGCAGTACTTC. This sequence encodes CASSQPAGVGDYYEQYF. The chain links TRBV4-1 to TRBJ2-7, with 8 bases matching TRBD2. V lost 2 bases and J lost 3; bases outside the gene matches: 12. CDR1 and CDR2 from the germline V gene are MGHRA and YSYEKL. The CDR3 totals 17 residues.